This TCR beta chain was observed in a study of chemoradiotherapy in HPV16-positive cancers. As for the study in general: Functional T-cell assays on a couple of HPV16-positive patients' cells defined candidate HPV-specific clones and common TCR motifs. Study results and caveats: HPV-responsive T-cell expansion during chemoradiotherapy was linked to improved recurrence-free survival in HPV16-positive patients. Candidate HPV-specific clones and E7-related TCR motifs grew in tumor during treatment.

Samples were taken several times over chemoradiotherapy. The CDR3 spans 13 residues. The V gene's germline CDR1 is SGDLS and CDR2 YYNGEE. Sequencing was performed with immunoSEQ multiplex PCR; in TCRdb, only in-frame clones are kept and a portion is missing. The sample includes over 10,000 clones, approximately 89% of them seen just once. Worth noting for this clone: Its antigen is not identified. At one end the junction does not follow the germline gene, possibly because of a read error.

V is TRBV9 and J is TRBJ2-5; D gene ambiguous. The TCR sequence derives from a human donor with HPV-associated anogenital cancer. This material consisted of blood, taken from a patient who underwent chemoradiotherapy. CDR3 amino acids: CASSSGYQGTQYF. In DNA, the CDR3 is TGTGCCAGCAGTAGTGGGTATCAAGGGACCCAGTACTTC. Drawing the rest from reference TRBV9 and TRBJ2-5, the complete variable domain is DSGVTQTPKHLITATGQRVTLRCSPRSGDLSVYWYQQSLDQGLQFLIQYYNGEERAKGNILERFSAQQFPDLHSELNLSSLELGDSALYFCASSSGYQGTQYFGPGTRLLVL.